Each of the 29 T cell receptor beta chains below was sequenced from the same sample in a study of cytomegalovirus exposure and HLA in healthy donors. The method was immunoSEQ multiplex PCR; TCRdb's version includes in-frame clones alone and lacks a portion of them. The table records roughly 200,000 clones, roughly 77% of them present only once. The sequencing input was PBMCs. The receptors were sampled from a woman under 40 in good health and CMV-seronegative.

The chain employs TRBV14 and TRBJ2-7; 7 nucleotides match TRBD2. V dropped 3 bases and J dropped 0; count of bases not matched to a gene: 5. The CDR3 contains 15 residues. Germline loops: CDR1 SGHDN, CDR2 FVKESK. CDR3 bases: TGTGCCAGCAGCCAGGGGGGGGTAAGCTCCTACGAGCAGTACTTC. Encoded protein: CASSQGGVSSYEQYF.

V and J are TRBV4-1 and TRBJ2-7; D is unresolved. The germline V gene encodes CDR1 MGHRA and CDR2 YSYEKL. Trimming removed 0 bases at V and 1 base at J, with 4 bases between. CDR3 length: 13 amino acids. Here the CDR3 reads CASSQDGSYEQYF. DNA for the CDR3: TGCGCCAGCAGCCAAGACGGTTCCTACGAGCAGTACTTC.

This chain joins TRBV19 and TRBJ1-2, with D maybe TRBD1 (6 bases). CDR1 LNHDA and CDR2 SQIVND come from the germline V gene (reference sequence). The CDR3 length is 14 residues. V gave up 8 bases and J gave up 2 bases, with 15 bases separating them. The CDR3 sequence: CASSRTAKNYGYTF. DNA of the CDR3: TGTGCCAGTTCTCGGACAGCCAAAAACTATGGCTACACCTTC. Looking up the rest from reference TRBV19 and TRBJ1-2 gives the full variable domain: DGGITQSPKYLFRKEGQNVTLSCEQNLNHDAMYWYRQDPGQGLRLIYYSQIVNDFQKGDIAEGYSVSREKKESFPLTVTSAQKNPTAFYLCASSRTAKNYGYTFGSGTRLTVV.

The chain combines TRBV5-6 with TRBJ2-2; D is unresolved. This CDR3 is built from 16 residues. Per the germline V gene, CDR1 is SGHDT and CDR2 is YYEEEE. V was cut by 0 bases and J by 0 bases, with 9 bases left in between. CDR3: CASSLDRFANTGELFF. The CDR3 DNA is TGTGCCAGCAGCTTGGACAGATTCGCGAACACCGGGGAGCTGTTTTTT.

This sequence joins TRBV30 and TRBJ2-7, with 12 nucleotides matching TRBD2. The germline V gene has CDR1 GTSNPN and CDR2 SVGIG (reference sequence). This CDR3 region has 17 residues. The J segment lost 4 bases and the V segment lost 4 bases, leaving 14 bases of the junction unmatched. The CDR3 sequence: CAWNIGQTSGSGYEQYF. CDR3 in DNA: TGTGCCTGGAACATAGGCCAGACTAGCGGGAGTGGGTACGAGCAGTACTTC. The whole variable domain, filled in from reference TRBV30 and TRBJ2-7, reads SQTIHQWPATLVQPVGSPLSLECTVEGTSNPNLYWYRQAAGRGLQLLFYSVGIGQISSEVPQNLSASRPQDRQFILSSKKLLLSDSGFYLCAWNIGQTSGSGYEQYFGPGTRLTVT.

The chain links TRBV5-8 to TRBJ1-4, with D maybe TRBD1 (6 bases). Trimming pared 4 bases from V and 4 bases from J, leaving 11 bases between. This CDR3 has 14 amino acids. The germline V gene encodes CDR1 SGHTS and CDR2 YDEGEE. The CDR3 DNA follows: TGTGCCAGCAGCCAGGGGACCTATAATGAAAAACTGTTTTTT. Its translation: CASSQGTYNEKLFF.

The genes are TRBV29-1 and TRBJ1-1; D may be TRBD1 (6 bases). This CDR3 has 14 residues. The germline V and J ends were trimmed by 2 bases and 7 bases, with 17 bases remaining between them. Per germline, CDR1 SQVTM and CDR2 ANQGSEA. This CDR3 is CSVELTGFGGEAFF. DNA for the CDR3: TGCAGCGTTGAACTAACAGGGTTCGGAGGTGAAGCTTTCTTT.

The chain carries TRBV6-6 and TRBJ1-5; no clear D gene. There are 14 residues in the CDR3. Trimming stripped 3 bases from V and 2 bases from J, with 8 bases between. CDR1 is MNHNY, CDR2 SVGAGI, per germline (reference sequence). The CDR3 DNA is TGTGCCAGCAGTTATGATGAGGGCAATCAGCCCCAGCATTTT. This translates into CASSYDEGNQPQHF.

The chain uses TRBV30 and TRBJ2-7; D perhaps matches TRBD1 (7 bases). CDR3 size: 15 residues. With 0 bases removed from V and 2 bases from J, the gap between germline ends came to 14 bases. The V gene's germline CDR1 is GTSNPN and CDR2 SVGIG (reference sequence). The CDR3 DNA follows: TGTGCCTGGAGTGTCCCAGGGGGGATCACCTACGAGCAGTACTTC. Protein: CAWSVPGGITYEQYF.

This clone was detected ten times or more. This CDR3 is also generated by other DNA sequences in the sample. DNA for the CDR3: TGTGCCAGCAGTTCGGGGACAGGGGGCTCCTACGAGCAGTACTTC. This encodes CASSSGTGGSYEQYF. The chain uses TRBV6-5 and TRBJ2-7, with 11 positions matching TRBD1. V was clipped by 4 bases and J by 0 bases; unmatched bases: 2. CDR3 length equals 15 residues. Germline assignment: CDR1 MNHEY and CDR2 SVGAGI.

The chain uses TRBV19 and TRBJ1-2; the D gene is possibly TRBD1 (6 bases). Germline V gives CDR1 LNHDA, CDR2 SQIVND (reference sequence). This CDR3 region has 13 residues. V lost 9 bases and J lost 2, with 13 bases in between. The CDR3 nucleotides read TGTGCCAGCGGGGACATCAAAAACTATGGCTACACCTTC. Amino acid sequence: CASGDIKNYGYTF.

This clone was counted a single time. J is TRBJ2-1 and V is TRBV27, with a weak D call TRBD2 (6 bases). CDR3 size: 16 residues. Germline loops: CDR1 MNHEY, CDR2 SMNVEV (reference sequence). The V gene lost 0 bases and the J gene lost 2 bases, with 11 bases spanning the gap. The DNA of the CDR3 is TGTGCCAGCAGTTTATCCGTGGTAGCGGCCTACAATGAGCAGTTCTTC. Its translation is CASSLSVVAAYNEQFF.

The rearrangement uses TRBV29-1 and TRBJ2-1; 10 positions match TRBD2. J lost 2 bases, V lost 7 bases, and 14 bases had no gene match. The CDR3 is 17 residues long. Germline assignment: CDR1 SQVTM and CDR2 ANQGSEA. DNA for the CDR3: TGCAGCGCCCCCCCAGGACTAACTAGCGGGACCTACAATGAGCAGTTCTTC. Translation gives CSAPPGLTSGTYNEQFF.

The V and J genes are TRBV10-3 and TRBJ1-2; possible D gene TRBD1, 5 bases. There are 17 residues in the CDR3. The ends were cut back, 10 bases at V and 5 bases at J, with 29 bases in the middle. Per the germline V gene, CDR1 is ENHRY and CDR2 is SYGVKD. The CDR3 spells CATFSAIGARIGYGYTF. DNA of the CDR3: TGTGCCACCTTTTCCGCCATAGGGGCTAGGATTGGGTATGGCTACACCTTC.

The chain has TRBV19 and TRBJ1-3; 7 bases align to TRBD1. Looked up from germline, CDR1 is LNHDA and CDR2 is SQIVND (reference sequence). The trim removed 6 bases at V and 0 bases at J, leaving 5 bases unmatched. The CDR3 spans 15 residues. The CDR3 coding sequence is TGTGCCAGTAGCCGGGACAGAAGCTCTGGAAACACCATATATTTT. Protein: CASSRDRSSGNTIYF.

This chain connects TRBV4-1 to TRBJ2-2; D is undetermined. The CDR3 sequence is 14 residues long. Germline CDR1 reads MGHRA; CDR2 reads YSYEKL. V lost 2 bases, J lost 3 bases, and 7 bases lay in between. In nucleotides, the CDR3 is TGCGCCAGCAGCCAATATTCTCACACCGGGGAGCTGTTTTTT. It specifies CASSQYSHTGELFF.

The chain carries TRBV2 and TRBJ1-5, with a tentative D call TRBD1 (6 bases). There are 15 residues in the CDR3. The germline V and J ends were trimmed by 7 bases and 3 bases, with 16 bases remaining between them. The germline V gene has CDR1 SNHLY and CDR2 FYNNEI. DNA of the CDR3: TGTGCCAGCAAATTACAGGGAATCGACAATCAGCCCCAGCATTTT. Translating gives CASKLQGIDNQPQHF.

The genes are TRBV11-2 and TRBJ1-5; D may be TRBD1 (6 bases). Trimming stripped 4 bases from V and 2 bases from J, with 12 bases between. This CDR3 comprises 15 residues. Germline CDR1 SGHAT, CDR2 FQNNGV. CDR3 protein: CASSSVQGGNQPQHF. CDR3 bases: TGTGCCAGCAGCTCGGTACAGGGAGGCAATCAGCCCCAGCATTTT.

The table lists this clone with a count of one. The V call is TRBV19, the J call TRBJ2-1; TRBD2 matches 7 bases. Trimming at V came to 3 bases and at J to 5 bases, leaving 10 bases not matched to a gene. The CDR3 is 16 amino acids. In germline, CDR1 is LNHDA, CDR2 SQIVND (reference sequence). Written as DNA, the CDR3 is TGTGCCAGTAGTATGATCGGGACTAAGGGGAACAATGAGCAGTTCTTC. Its translation is CASSMIGTKGNNEQFF.

The chain couples TRBV7-2 to TRBJ2-3; 13 nucleotides match TRBD2. Trimming removed 0 bases from V and 5 bases from J; junction bases left unmatched: 8. The CDR3 totals 18 residues. In germline, CDR1 is SGHTA, CDR2 FQGNSA. CDR3 region: CASSLASWTSGGKDTQYF. The CDR3 DNA reads as TGTGCCAGCAGCTTAGCTTCTTGGACTAGCGGGGGTAAAGATACGCAGTATTTT.

The chain carries TRBV6-5 and TRBJ2-7; the D gene is possibly TRBD1 (6 bases). Trimming pared 5 bases from V and 7 bases from J, leaving 15 bases between. The CDR3 consists of 13 residues. The V gene's germline CDR1 is MNHEY and CDR2 SVGAGI. CDR3 in amino acids: CASSGGLGGEQYF. Here the CDR3 DNA reads TGTGCCAGCAGTGGGGGCCTTGGGGGAGAGCAGTACTTC.

V gene TRBV6-5 combines with J gene TRBJ2-7, with D possibly being TRBD1 (6 bases). Deletions cut 0 bases from V and 2 bases from J, with 8 bases between. The CDR3 spans 14 residues. CDR1 is MNHEY and CDR2 is SVGAGI in the germline V gene. This CDR3 is CASSYSTGPYEQYF. In DNA, the CDR3 is TGTGCCAGCAGTTACTCGACAGGACCCTACGAGCAGTACTTC.

The chain couples TRBV11-3 to TRBJ2-7; D might be TRBD2 (5 bases). V was clipped by 3 bases and J by 6 bases, with 9 bases between them. Germline V gene lookup returns CDR1 SGHNT and CDR2 YENEEA. This CDR3 is 12 amino acids long. The CDR3 here is CASSFSGIEQYF. CDR3 sequence (DNA): TGTGCCAGCAGCTTCTCGGGGATCGAGCAGTACTTC.

The chain employs TRBV9 and TRBJ2-1, with 12 bases lining up with TRBD2. From germline, CDR1 is SGDLS and CDR2 YYNGEE. The CDR3 consists of 15 residues. With V trimmed by 4 bases and J by 5 bases, 4 bases remained unmatched. Here the CDR3 DNA reads TGTGCCAGCAGCCCAAGACTAGCGGGGGACAATGAGCAGTTCTTC. Its translation is CASSPRLAGDNEQFF.

The V call is TRBV13, the J call TRBJ2-7; 13 nucleotides agree with TRBD2. CDR3 length equals 16 residues. J was trimmed by 2 bases and V by 5 bases; bases with no gene match: 6. CDR1 is PRHDT, CDR2 FYEKMQ, per germline (reference sequence). CDR3 sequence reads: CASSMPGTSGTYEQYF. The CDR3 DNA is TGTGCCAGCAGCATGCCCGGGACTAGCGGGACCTACGAGCAGTACTTC. The whole variable domain, filled in from reference TRBV13 and TRBJ2-7, reads AAGVIQSPRHLIKEKRETATLKCYPIPRHDTVYWYQQGPGQDPQFLISFYEKMQSDKGSIPDRFSAQQFSDYHSELNMSSLELGDSALYFCASSMPGTSGTYEQYFGPGTRLTVT.

This clone was seen many times. This chain connects TRBV6-5 to TRBJ2-2; the D gene is possibly TRBD2 (6 bases). There are 15 residues in the CDR3. From germline, CDR1 is MNHEY and CDR2 SVGAGI. Deletions cut 4 bases from V and 4 bases from J, with 13 bases between. This chain's CDR3 is CASSFSGTITGELFF. CDR3 nucleotide sequence: TGTGCCAGCAGTTTTAGCGGAACAATCACCGGGGAGCTGTTTTTT.

This chain joins TRBV6-5 and TRBJ1-2; no clear D gene. Trimming cost V 5 bases and J 4 bases, with 11 bases left between them. CDR1 MNHEY and CDR2 SVGAGI come from the germline V gene. The CDR3 runs 13 residues. The CDR3 region has the DNA TGTGCCAGCAGTGAGAAATCAATCTATGGCTACACCTTC. It translates to CASSEKSIYGYTF.

The chain is built from TRBV15 and TRBJ2-7, with D unresolved. V shed 0 bases and J shed 9 bases, with 9 bases lying between them. The CDR3 spans 12 residues. Germline assignment: CDR1 LNHNV and CDR2 YYDKDF (reference sequence). Here the CDR3 reads CATSREYLGQYF. For the CDR3, the DNA is TGTGCCACCAGCAGAGAGTACCTCGGGCAGTACTTC.

The gene calls are TRBV2 and TRBJ1-4; TRBD1 matches at 9 bases. Losses at the gene ends were 4 bases for V and 0 bases for J; bases not matched to a gene: 6. This CDR3 has 17 residues. In germline, CDR1 is SNHLY, CDR2 FYNNEI. The CDR3 reads CASSGGDRGATNEKLFF. CDR3 sequence (DNA): TGTGCCAGCAGTGGCGGAGACAGGGGGGCAACTAATGAAAAACTGTTTTTT.